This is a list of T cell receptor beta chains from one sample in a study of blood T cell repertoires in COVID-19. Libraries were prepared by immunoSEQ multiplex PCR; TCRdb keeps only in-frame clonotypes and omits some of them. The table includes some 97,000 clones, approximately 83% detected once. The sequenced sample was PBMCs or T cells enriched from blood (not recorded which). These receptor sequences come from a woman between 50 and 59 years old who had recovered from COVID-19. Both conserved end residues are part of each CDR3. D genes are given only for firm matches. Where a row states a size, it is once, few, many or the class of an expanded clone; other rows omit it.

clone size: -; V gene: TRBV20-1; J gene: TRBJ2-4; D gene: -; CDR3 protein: CSARLGDIQYF; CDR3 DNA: TGCAGTGCTAGGTTAGGGGACATTCAGTACTTC
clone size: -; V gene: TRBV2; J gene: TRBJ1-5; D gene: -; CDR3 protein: CASSVSQGHQPQHF; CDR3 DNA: TGTGCCAGCAGTGTATCGCAGGGTCATCAGCCCCAGCATTTT
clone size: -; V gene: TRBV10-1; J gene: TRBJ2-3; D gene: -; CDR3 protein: CASGQSNTQYF; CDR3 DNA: TGCGCCAGCGGACAGAGCAATACGCAGTATTTT
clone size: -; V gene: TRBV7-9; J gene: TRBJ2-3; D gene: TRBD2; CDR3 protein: CASRKLAGADTQYF; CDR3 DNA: TGTGCCAGCCGAAAACTAGCGGGAGCAGATACGCAGTATTTT
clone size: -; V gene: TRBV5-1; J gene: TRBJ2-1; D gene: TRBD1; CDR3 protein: CASSLAGQTYNEQFF; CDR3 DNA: TGCGCCAGCAGCTTGGCGGGACAGACATACAATGAGCAGTTCTTC
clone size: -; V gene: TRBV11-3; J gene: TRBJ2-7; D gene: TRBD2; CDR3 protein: CASSLGPTSGGSYEQYF; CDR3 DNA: TGTGCCAGCAGCTTAGGCCCTACTAGCGGGGGTTCCTACGAGCAGTACTTC
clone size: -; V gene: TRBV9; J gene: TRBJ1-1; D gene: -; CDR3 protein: CASSVQMNTEAFF; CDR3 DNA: TGTGCCAGCAGCGTACAAATGAACACTGAAGCTTTCTTT
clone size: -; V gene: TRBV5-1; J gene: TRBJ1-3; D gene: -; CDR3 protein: CASSPAGGQTYSGNTIYF; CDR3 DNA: TGCGCCAGCAGCCCGGCGGGGGGGCAAACTTACTCTGGAAACACCATATATTTT
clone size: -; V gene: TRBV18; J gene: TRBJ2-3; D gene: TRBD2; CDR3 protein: CASSPGLAEHTDTQYF; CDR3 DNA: TGTGCCAGCTCACCAGGTCTAGCGGAGCACACAGATACGCAGTATTTT
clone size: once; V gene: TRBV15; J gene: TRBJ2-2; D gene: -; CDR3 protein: CATSLVRGTGELFF; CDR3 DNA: TGTGCCACCAGCCTGGTTAGGGGCACCGGGGAGCTGTTTTTT
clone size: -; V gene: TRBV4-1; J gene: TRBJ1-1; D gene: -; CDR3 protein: CASSQGQGESEAFF; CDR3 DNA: TGCGCCAGCAGCCAAGGGCAGGGTGAATCTGAAGCTTTCTTT
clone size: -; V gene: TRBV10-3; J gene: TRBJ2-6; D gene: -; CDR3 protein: CAISEDTTGANVLTF; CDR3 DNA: TGTGCCATCAGTGAGGACACGACTGGGGCCAACGTCCTGACTTTC
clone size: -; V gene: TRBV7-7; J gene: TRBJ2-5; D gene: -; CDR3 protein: CASSLEGGTQYF; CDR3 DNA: TGTGCCAGCAGCTTAGAGGGAGGGACCCAGTACTTC
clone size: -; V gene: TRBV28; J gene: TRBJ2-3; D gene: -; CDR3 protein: CASSNGGKYTQYF; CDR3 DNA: TGTGCCAGCAGCAATGGGGGCAAGTATACGCAGTATTTT
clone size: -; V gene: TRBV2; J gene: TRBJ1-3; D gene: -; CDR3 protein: CASRETDSVGNTIYF; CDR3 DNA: TGTGCCAGCAGGGAAACGGACTCGGTAGGGAACACCATATATTTT
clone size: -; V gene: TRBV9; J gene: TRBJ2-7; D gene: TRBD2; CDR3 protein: CASSVAGGGGYEQYF; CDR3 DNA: TGTGCCAGCAGCGTAGCTGGCGGGGGGGGCTACGAGCAGTACTTC
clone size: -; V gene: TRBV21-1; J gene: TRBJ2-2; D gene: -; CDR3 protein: CASSDLGRGWNTGELFF; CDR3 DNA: TGTGCCAGCAGCGACCTCGGCAGGGGGTGGAACACCGGGGAGCTGTTTTTT
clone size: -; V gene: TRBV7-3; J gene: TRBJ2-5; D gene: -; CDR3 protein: CASSLSAGPQETQYF; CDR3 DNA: TGTGCCAGCAGCTTATCGGCGGGGCCCCAAGAGACCCAGTACTTC
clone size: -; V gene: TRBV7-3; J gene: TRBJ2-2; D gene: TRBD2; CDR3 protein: CASSSGGVANTGELFF; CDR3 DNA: TGTGCCAGCAGCTCCGGGGGGGTTGCTAACACCGGGGAGCTGTTTTTT
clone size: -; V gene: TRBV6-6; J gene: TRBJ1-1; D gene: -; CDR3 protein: CASSYVQGLTEAFF; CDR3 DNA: TGTGCCAGCAGTTACGTACAGGGTCTCACTGAAGCTTTCTTT
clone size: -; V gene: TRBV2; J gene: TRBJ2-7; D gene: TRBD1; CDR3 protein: CASSEAGTAFYEQYF; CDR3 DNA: TGTGCCAGCAGTGAAGCGGGGACAGCCTTCTACGAGCAGTACTTC
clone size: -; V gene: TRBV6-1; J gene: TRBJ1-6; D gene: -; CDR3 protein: CASSVPPVGVNSPLHF; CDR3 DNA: TGTGCCAGCAGTGTTCCCCCGGTCGGAGTGAATTCACCCCTCCACTTT
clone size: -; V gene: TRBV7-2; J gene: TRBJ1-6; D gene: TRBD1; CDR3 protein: CASSARQGKNSPLHF; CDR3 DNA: TGTGCCAGCAGCGCCCGACAGGGGAAGAATTCACCCCTCCACTTT
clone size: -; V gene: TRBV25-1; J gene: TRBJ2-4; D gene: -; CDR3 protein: CASPKLAKNIQYF; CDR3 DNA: TGTGCCAGCCCTAAGTTAGCCAAAAACATTCAGTACTTC
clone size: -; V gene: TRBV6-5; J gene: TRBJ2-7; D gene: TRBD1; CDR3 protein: CASSRGTGGAREQYF; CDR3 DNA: TGTGCCAGCAGCCGGGGGACAGGGGGAGCTCGGGAGCAGTACTTC
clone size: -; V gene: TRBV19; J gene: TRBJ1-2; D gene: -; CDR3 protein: CASRKTGNNGYTF; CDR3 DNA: TGTGCCAGTAGAAAAACAGGGAACAATGGCTACACCTTC
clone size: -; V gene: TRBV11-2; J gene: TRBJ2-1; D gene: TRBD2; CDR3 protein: CASSLSSGGIEQFF; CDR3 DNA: TGTGCCAGCAGCTTGAGTAGCGGGGGAATAGAGCAGTTCTTC
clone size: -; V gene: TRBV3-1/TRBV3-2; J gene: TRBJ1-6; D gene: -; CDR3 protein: CASSQVQGGSPLHF; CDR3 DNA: TGTGCCAGCAGCCAAGTTCAGGGTGGTTCACCCCTCCACTTT
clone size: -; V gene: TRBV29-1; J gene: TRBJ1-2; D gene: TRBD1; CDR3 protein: CSVQGDGYTF; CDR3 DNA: TGCAGCGTGCAGGGGGATGGCTACACCTTC
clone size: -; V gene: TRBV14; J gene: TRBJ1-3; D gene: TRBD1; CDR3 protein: CASSHTDRESGNTIYF; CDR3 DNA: TGTGCCAGCAGCCATACGGACAGGGAGTCTGGAAACACCATATATTTT
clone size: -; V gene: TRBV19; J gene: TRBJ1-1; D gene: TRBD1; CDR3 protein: CASSKGQGVREAFF; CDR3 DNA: TGTGCCAGTAGTAAGGGACAGGGTGTTCGTGAAGCTTTCTTT
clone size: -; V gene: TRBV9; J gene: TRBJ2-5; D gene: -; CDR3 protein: CASSVGGRGGQETQYF; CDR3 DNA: TGTGCCAGCAGCGTAGGGGGCAGGGGAGGGCAAGAGACCCAGTACTTC
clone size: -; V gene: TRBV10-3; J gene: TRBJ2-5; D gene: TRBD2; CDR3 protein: CAIRSSGSEGETQYF; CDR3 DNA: TGTGCCATCAGGAGTAGCGGGAGTGAGGGAGAGACCCAGTACTTC
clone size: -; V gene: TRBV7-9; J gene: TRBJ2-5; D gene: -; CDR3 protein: CASSLGLATGTQYF; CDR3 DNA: TGTGCCAGCAGCTTAGGACTGGCAACAGGGACCCAGTACTTC